At least ten counts were recorded for the clone carrying this T cell receptor beta chain. CDR3 and TCR beta VDJ profiling relied on genomic DNA as the template. TCRdb recomputed calls from the reads with MiXCR, one row per CDR3 protein. This table has 150,000 or so distinct CDR3 sequences, roughly 49% appearing once. This record belongs to a study of CD8+CD57+ T cells in acquired aplastic anemia. Overall study: DNA recovered from sorted CD4+ and CD8+ cells had a mean of about 3.5 ug.

Before being chosen for sequencing, patients had shown CD8+CD57+ cell expansion by flow cytometry. The CDR3 is made up of 14 amino acids. V shed 1 base and J shed 1 base, with 8 bases lying between them. The germline V gene has CDR1 SGHKS and CDR2 YYEKEE (reference sequence). The sequenced material came from sorted CD4+, CD8+, or CD8+CD57+ T cells (not recorded which) from PBMCs. The chain links TRBV5-5 to TRBJ1-1; no firm D call. The receptor's source is a human donor with aplastic anemia. The DNA of the CDR3 is TGTGCCAGCAGCTTGCGACTGGCGAACACTGAAGCTTTCTTT. The encoded protein is CASSLRLANTEAFF.